This T cell receptor beta chain was captured in a study of early stage breast cancer tumors. Study-wide context: Among around 12 ER+/PR+/HER2- tumors, eight were ductal, four lobular. Samples were sequenced at about 9.7-fold average coverage. General study findings and limits: Commonly generated sequences made up most enriched TCRB sequences shared between patients. Blood repertoires resembled normal breast more than tumor.

Regarding this clone: Its matching antigen is unknown.

Germline loops: CDR1 LNHDA, CDR2 SQIVND (reference sequence). This CDR3 has 15 amino acids. With 11 bases clipped from V and 4 bases from J, the junction kept 12 bases outside the gene matches. The table came from immunoSEQ multiplex PCR; TCRdb's copy has only in-frame clones and leaves some out. The sample yields 30,000 to 35,000 clones, roughly 77% seen once. J is TRBJ2-2 and V is TRBV19; 8 bases are shared with TRBD2. The TCR was taken from a person aged 40 to 49 with breast cancer. The specimen was blood. The CDR3 spells CAPWSGLEGTGELFF. The DNA of the CDR3 is TGTGCCCCGTGGTCGGGACTAGAGGGCACCGGGGAGCTGTTTTTT.